Below are 15 T cell receptor beta chains sequenced from a single sample in a study of T cell responses to AZD1222 COVID-19 vaccine. Data came from immunoSEQ multiplex PCR; TCRdb stores just in-frame clones and leaves some out. The data contain roughly 140,000 clones, 82% of them singletons. This material consisted of peripheral blood, taken on day 0 of MenACWY control vaccination. The receptors derive from an adult in good health.

V and J are TRBV5-4 and TRBJ1-6; D not resolved. V lost 0 bases and J lost 6, with 10 bases in between. Germline-derived CDR1 and CDR2 are SGHNT and YYREEE (reference sequence). The CDR3 is 15 amino acids. CDR3 coding DNA: TGTGCCAGCAGCTTGGAAGGGCCAGGTAATTCACCCCTCCACTTT. Translating it yields CASSLEGPGNSPLHF.

V usage is TRBV27 and J usage is TRBJ1-2; unclear D gene. This CDR3 has 14 residues. Per the germline V gene, CDR1 is MNHEY and CDR2 is SMNVEV (reference sequence). V gave up 0 bases and J gave up 2 bases, with 7 bases separating them. The CDR3 is CASSLSPVNYGYTF. The CDR3 DNA reads as TGTGCCAGCAGTTTATCTCCCGTCAACTATGGCTACACCTTC.

This clone turned up a few times. The chain combines TRBV28 with TRBJ1-5, with D perhaps TRBD1 (5 bases). V lost 5 bases, J lost 4 bases, and 9 bases lay in between. The CDR3 is 13 residues long. Germline assignment: CDR1 MDHEN and CDR2 SYDVKM. The CDR3 sequence is CASSSQGNQPQHF. For the CDR3, the DNA is TGTGCCAGCAGTAGTCAGGGTAATCAGCCCCAGCATTTT.

Here the CDR3 DNA reads TGTGCCAGCAGCCCTAGGACAGGGCAAAGCTCCTACGAGCAGTACTTC. Translated, it gives CASSPRTGQSSYEQYF. This chain uses TRBV13 with TRBJ2-7, with 8 nucleotides matching TRBD1. With V trimmed by 5 bases and J by 0 bases, 9 bases remained unmatched. The CDR3 spans 16 residues. Germline assignment: CDR1 PRHDT and CDR2 FYEKMQ (reference sequence).

This chain connects TRBV4-1 to TRBJ1-2, with a tentative D call TRBD1 (6 bases). The CDR3 contains 12 residues. The V end was cut by 3 bases, the J end by 11 bases, with 13 bases between. CDR1 is MGHRA, CDR2 YSYEKL, per germline. The CDR3 sequence is CASSHRTEDYTF. Written as DNA, the CDR3 is TGCGCCAGCAGCCATCGGACAGAGGATTACACCTTC.

The V gene is TRBV27, the J gene TRBJ1-5; D not resolved. Trimming stripped 3 bases from V and 4 bases from J, with 13 bases between. The CDR3 sequence is 15 residues long. Looked up from germline, CDR1 is MNHEY and CDR2 is SMNVEV (reference sequence). The CDR3 DNA reads TGTGCCAGCAGTTTGGTAGCCTCGGGGAATCAGCCCCAGCATTTT. Amino acids: CASSLVASGNQPQHF.

The CDR3, as DNA: TGTGCCAGCAGTCTTAGCGGGGGGGCCGTCGAGCAGTACTTC. Its translation is CASSLSGGAVEQYF. The chain couples TRBV7-9 to TRBJ2-7, with 11 bases that match TRBD2. The J segment lost 6 bases and the V segment lost 6 bases, leaving 7 bases of the junction unmatched. Germline V gene sequence: CDR1 SEHNR, CDR2 FQNEAQ (reference sequence). CDR3 length: 14 amino acids.

By share, this clone counts as medium-sized. The V call is TRBV10-2, the J call TRBJ2-2; D is unresolved. The V end lost 0 bases, the J end lost 7 bases, and 6 bases lay between the germline ends. CDR1 WSHSY and CDR2 SAAADI come from the germline V gene. This CDR3 is built from 13 residues. DNA for the CDR3: TGCGCCAGCAGTGAGTCGAGTGTCGGGGAGCTGTTTTTT. Amino acids: CASSESSVGELFF.

The chain combines TRBV7-8 with TRBJ1-1; D is unclear. The germline CDR1 and CDR2 sequences are SGHVS and FQNEAQ. Trimming took 1 base from V and 4 from J, leaving 10 bases between them. The CDR3 length is 14 residues. The CDR3 nucleotides are TGTGCCAGCAGCTTAGGGGGAATTGGCACTGAAGCTTTCTTT. Residues: CASSLGGIGTEAFF.

The CDR3 is CASSRTGGRSYNSPLHF. The CDR3 region has the DNA TGTGCCAGTAGTCGGACAGGGGGACGCTCCTATAATTCACCCCTCCACTTT. The genes are TRBV19 and TRBJ1-6; 10 positions match TRBD1. Per germline, CDR1 LNHDA and CDR2 SQIVND (reference sequence). CDR3 length: 17 residues. V lost 5 bases, J lost 0 bases, and 4 bases stayed unmatched.

The rearrangement uses TRBV14 and TRBJ2-2; TRBD1 matches at 8 bases. Losses at the gene ends were 0 bases for V and 7 bases for J; bases not matched to a gene: 1. The CDR3 has 14 residues. CDR1 is SGHDN, CDR2 FVKESK, per germline. As DNA, the CDR3 is TGTGCCAGCAGCCAAGACAGGGGGCTCGGGGAGCTGTTTTTT. Encoded protein: CASSQDRGLGELFF.

This clone appeared a few times. The J gene is TRBJ2-1, the V gene TRBV7-6; 9 bases match TRBD1. V was pared by 5 bases and J by 1 base, with 15 bases of the junction left unmatched. Germline V CDR1 and CDR2: SGHVS, FNYEAQ. CDR3 length: 19 amino acids. The CDR3 region is CASSRPTGGVSRSYNEQFF. DNA of the CDR3: TGTGCCAGCAGCCGCCCGACAGGGGGTGTTAGTAGGTCCTACAATGAGCAGTTCTTC.

J is TRBJ1-2 and V is TRBV6-2 or TRBV6-3; D is unclear. The V end lost 4 bases, the J end lost 5 bases, and 8 bases lay between the germline ends. This CDR3 has 12 amino acids. The germline CDR1 and CDR2 sequences are MNHEY and SVGEGT. The CDR3 loop is CASSSRLYGYTF. The CDR3 nucleotides are TGTGCCAGCAGTTCCCGGTTATATGGCTACACCTTC.

The rearrangement uses TRBV2 and TRBJ2-7; the match to TRBD1 covers 7 bases. The CDR3 runs 16 residues. The ends lost 6 bases at V and 2 bases at J; junction bases unmatched: 13. Germline V gene data show CDR1 as SNHLY and CDR2 as FYNNEI. The CDR3 DNA reads TGTGCCAGCAGAGGAAGGGGACAGCCGCCGGCCTACGAGCAGTACGTC. Amino acids: CASRGRGQPPAYEQYV.

V and J are TRBV27 and TRBJ1-1; D might be TRBD1 (5 bases). Trimming left V 2 bases short and J 1 base short, with 11 bases between. This CDR3 spans 15 amino acids. Germline loops: CDR1 MNHEY, CDR2 SMNVEV (reference sequence). The CDR3 bases are TGTGCCAGCAGTTTAAGGGGCGCTTCGAACACTGAAGCTTTCTTT. Translated, it gives CASSLRGASNTEAFF.